These 32 T cell receptor beta chains were all obtained from the same sample, sequenced in a study of long-term antiretroviral therapy in people with HIV. It was version v3.0 of the immunoSEQ assay that was run at survey level. Profiling relied on immunoSEQ multiplex PCR, and the TCRdb table lists in-frame clones only, not all of them. The profile shows more than 20,000 clones, around 86% of them singletons. Sequenced material: unsorted PBMCs, taken 1.9 years after starting antiretroviral therapy. All receptors come from a woman aged 25 to 39 with HIV.

The gene calls are TRBV29-1 and TRBJ1-2; the D is unclear. V was cut by 5 bases and J by 6 bases, with 16 bases left in between. Germline V gene sequence: CDR1 SQVTM, CDR2 ANQGSEA. The CDR3 length is 13 residues. CDR3: CSVLYAGLDGYTF. The CDR3 nucleotides are TGCAGCGTTCTATACGCCGGACTGGATGGCTACACCTTC.

V usage is TRBV5-1 and J usage is TRBJ1-4; D is ambiguous. This CDR3 has 14 amino acids. Trimming stripped 2 bases from V and 10 bases from J, with 15 bases between. Per germline, CDR1 SGHRS and CDR2 YFSETQ. The CDR3 loop reads CASSLGEEVGKLFF. CDR3 nucleotide sequence: TGCGCCAGCAGCTTAGGAGAGGAGGTGGGAAAACTGTTTTTT.

The chain recombines TRBV29-1 with TRBJ1-1; D unclear. The CDR3 runs 12 residues. Trimming stripped 7 bases from V and 2 bases from J, with 11 bases between. Germline V gene lookup returns CDR1 SQVTM and CDR2 ANQGSEA. CDR3 bases: TGCAGCGGGGTGGTGCCTAACACTGAAGCTTTCTTT. It yields the protein CSGVVPNTEAFF.

J is TRBJ2-7 and V is TRBV6-5; D may match TRBD1 or TRBD2 (5 bases each). The CDR3 spans 13 residues. The germline gives CDR1 MNHEY, CDR2 SVGAGI. V lost 5 bases and J lost 4, with 12 bases in between. The CDR3, as DNA: TGTGCCAGCAGTCGACCGGGGCTTTACGAGCAGTACTTC. Its protein product is CASSRPGLYEQYF.

The CDR3 spells CASSIVLRDTEAFF. The CDR3 DNA sequence: TGTGCCAGTAGTATAGTCCTCAGGGACACTGAAGCTTTCTTT. This sequence joins TRBV19 and TRBJ1-1; a possible D gene is TRBD1 (5 bases). The V end lost 1 base, the J end lost 3 bases, and 9 bases lay between the germline ends. The CDR3 consists of 14 residues. CDR1 LNHDA and CDR2 SQIVND come from the germline V gene (reference sequence).

The chain couples TRBV19 to TRBJ2-3, with unresolved D. Germline V gene sequence: CDR1 LNHDA, CDR2 SQIVND (reference sequence). V shed 0 bases and J shed 2 bases, with 12 bases lying between them. The CDR3 runs 16 residues. The CDR3 is CASSIDPTSYTDTQYF. The CDR3 nucleotides are TGTGCCAGTAGTATAGACCCAACCAGCTACACAGATACGCAGTATTTT.

The chain uses TRBV30 and TRBJ2-5; possible D gene TRBD2, 6 bases. V shed 5 bases and J shed 3 bases, with 7 bases lying between them. Germline V lookup: CDR1 GTSNPN, CDR2 SVGIG (reference sequence). The CDR3 totals 11 residues. CDR3 DNA: TGTGCCTGGGGGGGGAAAGAGACCCAGTACTTC. This codes for CAWGGKETQYF.

The chain recombines TRBV6-1 with TRBJ1-2; D uncertain. CDR3 size: 16 residues. Germline assignment: CDR1 MNHNS and CDR2 SASEGT. Trimming removed 0 bases at V and 2 bases at J, with 13 bases between. The CDR3 nucleotides read TGTGCCAGCAGTGAAGCCGGACGGCCGCTCAACTATGGCTACACCTTC. Protein sequence: CASSEAGRPLNYGYTF.

Regarding this clone: A junction end diverges from the germline sequence, so it may reflect a read error. The chain combines TRBV6-5 with TRBJ2-1; TRBD2 matches at 8 bases. This CDR3 is built from 16 residues. Germline loops: CDR1 MNHEY, CDR2 SVGAGI. This CDR3 reads CASSHSTRGVYNEQFF. The CDR3 DNA follows: TGTGCCAGCAGTCACTCGACGCGGGGGGTTTACAATGAGCAGTTCTTC.

This chain joins TRBV5-1 and TRBJ2-5; D remains ambiguous. There are 13 residues in the CDR3. The V gene lost 5 bases and the J gene lost 5 bases, with 13 bases spanning the gap. The germline V gene encodes CDR1 SGHRS and CDR2 YFSETQ. The CDR3: CASSQTVGETQYF. CDR3 sequence (DNA): TGCGCCAGCAGTCAAACCGTGGGGGAGACCCAGTACTTC.

This clone was found once. V gene TRBV9 combines with J gene TRBJ1-1; D not certain. V shed 4 bases and J shed 6 bases, with 22 bases lying between them. The length of the CDR3 is 16 residues. Germline CDR1 reads SGDLS; CDR2 reads YYNGEE. CDR3 in amino acids: CASSPAGSPSFPEAFF. CDR3 bases: TGTGCCAGCAGCCCCGCGGGGAGCCCCTCATTCCCTGAAGCTTTCTTT.

This chain joins TRBV9 and TRBJ1-2; D unclear. CDR1 SGDLS and CDR2 YYNGEE come from the germline V gene. V lost 6 bases to trimming and J lost 8 bases, with 8 bases between them. This CDR3 has 10 amino acids. The CDR3, as DNA: TGTGCCAGCACTGGCTTAGGCTACACCTTC. Amino acids: CASTGLGYTF.

Only one count was recorded for this clone. The chain has TRBV4-1 and TRBJ1-3; the D gene is possibly TRBD1 (6 bases). Per germline, CDR1 MGHRA and CDR2 YSYEKL. V was pared by 1 base and J by 6 bases, with 22 bases between. The CDR3 loop spans 18 amino acids. The CDR3, as DNA: TGCGCCAGCAGCCAAGGAGGGACAAAATTAGTTGGCGAAAACACCATATATTTT. This translates into CASSQGGTKLVGENTIYF.

The chain carries TRBV4-1 and TRBJ2-1, with D unresolved. The germline CDR1 and CDR2 sequences are MGHRA and YSYEKL. The ends were cut back, 4 bases at V and 3 bases at J, with 10 bases in the middle. The CDR3 is made up of 14 amino acids. The CDR3 DNA sequence: TGCGCCAGCAGCCTCGGGTCAGACTACAATGAGCAGTTCTTC. It yields the protein CASSLGSDYNEQFF.

The chain links TRBV11-2 to TRBJ1-5; D gene unclear. Germline loops: CDR1 SGHAT, CDR2 FQNNGV. The CDR3 has 14 residues. The V end was cut by 5 bases, the J end by 6 bases, with 14 bases between. The CDR3 coding sequence is TGTGCCAGCAGCCCAGGTTCGTTCGGTCAGCCCCAGCATTTT. The encoded protein is CASSPGSFGQPQHF.

This clone has a single count. The rearrangement joins TRBV6-6 to TRBJ1-6; unclear D gene. The germline V gene encodes CDR1 MNHNY and CDR2 SVGAGI (reference sequence). The ends were cut back, 6 bases at V and 6 bases at J, with 6 bases in the middle. CDR3 length equals 12 residues. DNA for the CDR3: TGTGCCAGCAGCTGGGTTAATTCACCCCTCCACTTT. Protein product: CASSWVNSPLHF.

CDR3 nucleotide sequence: TGTGCCAGTAGTATTGGAGTTGTGGGCAGGCGGTCCTACAATGAGCAGTTCTTC. Amino acids: CASSIGVVGRRSYNEQFF. V usage is TRBV19 and J usage is TRBJ2-1; D gene ambiguous. Trimming cost V 3 bases and J 1 base, with 19 bases left between them. CDR3 length equals 18 residues. CDR1 and CDR2 (germline): LNHDA, SQIVND (reference sequence).

This clone was seen only once. CDR3 nucleotides: TGCGCCAGCAGCTCGGAGGCAGGGTCAGTAGGGCAGTTCTTC. This translates into CASSSEAGSVGQFF. The chain carries TRBV5-1 and TRBJ2-1, with D perhaps being TRBD1 or TRBD2 (5 bases each). CDR1 is SGHRS, CDR2 YFSETQ, per germline. The V end lost 3 bases, the J end lost 12 bases, and 19 bases lay between the germline ends. The CDR3 consists of 14 residues.

This chain joins TRBV19 and TRBJ2-7, with 12 positions matching TRBD2. The CDR3 length is 16 residues. The J segment lost 4 bases and the V segment lost 3 bases, leaving 7 bases of the junction unmatched. The V gene's germline CDR1 is LNHDA and CDR2 SQIVND (reference sequence). The CDR3, as DNA: TGTGCCAGTAGTATCCCGACTAGCGGGGGACTATACGAGCAGTACTTC. Its translation: CASSIPTSGGLYEQYF.

In DNA form, the CDR3 reads TGTGCCAGCAGCCCCAGGACAGAGAACTATGGCTACACCTTC. It translates to CASSPRTENYGYTF. This chain uses TRBV7-8 with TRBJ1-2; D may be TRBD1 (6 bases). V was clipped by 5 bases and J by 2 bases, with 12 bases between them. Germline lookup yields CDR1 SGHVS and CDR2 FQNEAQ. This CDR3 spans 14 amino acids.

The rearrangement joins TRBV7-8 to TRBJ2-2; no firm D call. Germline CDR1 SGHVS, CDR2 FQNEAQ. This CDR3 has 12 amino acids. Trimming took off 4 bases at V and 6 bases at J, with 6 bases between the two ends. The CDR3 reads CASSSPPGELFF. The CDR3 bases are TGTGCCAGCAGCTCGCCGCCCGGGGAGCTGTTTTTT.

The chain combines TRBV7-9 with TRBJ1-1; D ambiguous. This CDR3 is built from 14 residues. CDR1 is SEHNR, CDR2 FQNEAQ, per germline (reference sequence). V was trimmed by 3 bases and J by 1 base, leaving 9 bases between them. DNA for the CDR3: TGTGCCAGCAGCTTCCTCGGGTCGAACACTGAAGCTTTCTTT. It specifies CASSFLGSNTEAFF.

The sample holds one count of this clone. J is TRBJ1-6 and V is TRBV6-1; no firm D call. The CDR3 has 15 residues. Germline CDR1 is MNHNS and CDR2 is SASEGT. Trimming shortened V by 1 base and J by 7 bases, and 11 bases separated the two germline ends. CDR3 region: CASSEVGSFNSPLHF. The CDR3 bases are TGTGCCAGCAGTGAAGTGGGCAGCTTCAATTCACCCCTCCACTTT.

This chain joins TRBV30 and TRBJ1-5; D perhaps matches TRBD1 (5 bases). Trimming took 2 bases from V and 7 from J, leaving 12 bases between them. Germline CDR1 and CDR2: GTSNPN and SVGIG (reference sequence). The CDR3 has 13 amino acids. The CDR3, as DNA: TGTGCCTGGAGTCAACGGGGGGACCAGCCCCAGCATTTT. It specifies CAWSQRGDQPQHF.

J is TRBJ1-1 and V is TRBV5-1, with TRBD1 identical over 7 bases. Germline V lookup: CDR1 SGHRS, CDR2 YFSETQ. The CDR3 contains 15 residues. Trimming at V came to 4 bases and at J to 5 bases, leaving 11 bases not matched to a gene. For the CDR3, the DNA is TGCGCCAGCAGCCCCAGGGGGGGCGGGGGTACTGAAGCTTTCTTT. It yields the protein CASSPRGGGGTEAFF.

The chain employs TRBV10-3 and TRBJ2-7, with a weak D call TRBD1 (5 bases). With 2 bases removed from V and 7 bases from J, the gap between germline ends came to 9 bases. CDR3 size: 12 residues. Germline V gene lookup returns CDR1 ENHRY and CDR2 SYGVKD. In DNA form, the CDR3 reads TGTGCCATCAGTGAGCGTGGGGCGGAGCAGTACGTC. It is translated as CAISERGAEQYV.

The rearrangement joins TRBV5-1 to TRBJ2-3; D is possibly TRBD1 (6 bases). CDR3 length: 15 amino acids. Germline-derived CDR1 and CDR2 are SGHRS and YFSETQ. V was shortened by 4 bases and J by 2 bases, with 14 bases between the two germline ends. CDR3 sequence: CASSTQGMPTDTQYF. CDR3 sequence (DNA): TGCGCCAGCAGCACACAGGGAATGCCCACAGATACGCAGTATTTT.

Note on this clone: This is likely a read error, given that the CDR3 carries no conserved phenylalanine or tryptophan at its end. No DNA is shown, since the ends of the CDR3 on it are uncertain; the CDR3 is the one TCRdb lists. This sequence joins TRBV7-9 and TRBJ2-7; the table's D call, TRBD2, was not checked against the DNA. With termini counted, the CDR3 has 12 amino acids. Per the germline V gene, CDR1 is SEHNR and CDR2 is FQNEAQ (reference sequence). This CDR3 reads CASSSWTSGPSP.

Here the CDR3 DNA reads TGCGCCAGCAGCTTCGGTTTTCGGGCAGGGGACACTGAAGCTTTCTTT. It is translated as CASSFGFRAGDTEAFF. V is TRBV5-1 and J is TRBJ1-1, with D perhaps TRBD1 (6 bases). The CDR3 has 16 residues. Looked up from germline, CDR1 is SGHRS and CDR2 is YFSETQ. The V and J ends lost 2 bases and 3 bases respectively, with 17 bases between them.

The chain has TRBV5-1 and TRBJ2-7; D remains unclear. The V and J ends lost 0 bases and 6 bases respectively, with 10 bases between them. This CDR3 region has 13 residues. CDR1 is SGHRS and CDR2 is YFSETQ in the germline V gene. The CDR3 DNA reads as TGCGCCAGCAGCTTGGGTGGAGCGACCGAGCAGTACGTC. It codes for CASSLGGATEQYV.

This chain joins TRBV25-1 and TRBJ2-7; possibly TRBD1 for D (6 bases). The V gene's germline CDR1 is MGHDK and CDR2 SYGVNS. V dropped 1 base and J dropped 3 bases, with 16 bases sitting between them. This CDR3 is 16 amino acids long. CDR3 region: CASSELQRTGSYEQYF. The CDR3 DNA reads as TGTGCCAGCAGTGAATTACAGAGAACAGGGAGCTACGAGCAGTACTTC.

The table lists this clone with a few counts. The rearrangement links TRBV5-1 to TRBJ1-1; D gene ambiguous. The ends were cut back, 4 bases at V and 4 bases at J, with 14 bases in the middle. The CDR3 covers 14 residues. Germline loops: CDR1 SGHRS, CDR2 YFSETQ. The CDR3 DNA reads as TGCGCCAGCAGCCTGGACTCGGGGATCACTGAAGCTTTCTTT. Translating it yields CASSLDSGITEAFF.